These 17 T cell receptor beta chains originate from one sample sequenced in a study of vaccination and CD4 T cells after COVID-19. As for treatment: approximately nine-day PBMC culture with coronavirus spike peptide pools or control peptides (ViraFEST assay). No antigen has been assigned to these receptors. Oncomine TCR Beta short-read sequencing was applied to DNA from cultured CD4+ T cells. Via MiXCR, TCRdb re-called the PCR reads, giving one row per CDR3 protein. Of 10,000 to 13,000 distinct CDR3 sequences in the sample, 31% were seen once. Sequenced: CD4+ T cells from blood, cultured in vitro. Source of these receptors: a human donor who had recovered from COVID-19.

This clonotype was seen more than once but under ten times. The CDR3 nucleotides read TGTGCCAGCAGCTTCCGGGACAGCAATCAGCCCCAGCATTTT. This translates into CASSFRDSNQPQHF. The V gene is TRBV5-7, the J gene TRBJ1-5, with D tentatively TRBD1 (5 bases). TRBV5-7 is marked as an open reading frame, function uncertain. This CDR3 is 14 amino acids long. Trimming left V 2 bases short and J 1 base short, with 7 bases between.

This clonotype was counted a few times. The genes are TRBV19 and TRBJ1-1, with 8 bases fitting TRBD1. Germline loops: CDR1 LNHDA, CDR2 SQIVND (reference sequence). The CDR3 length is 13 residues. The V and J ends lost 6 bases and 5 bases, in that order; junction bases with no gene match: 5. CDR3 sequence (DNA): TGTGCCAGTAGCGGACAGGGTAGGACTGAAGCTTTCTTT. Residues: CASSGQGRTEAFF.

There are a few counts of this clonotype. The CDR3 DNA is TGTGCCAGCAGCCCCGGGACTAGCGGGTCCCAAGAGACCCAGTACTTC. Translation gives CASSPGTSGSQETQYF. The gene calls are TRBV7-3 and TRBJ2-5; 12 bases are shared with TRBD2. Germline V gene data show CDR1 as SGHTA and CDR2 as FQGTGA. This CDR3 has 16 amino acids. V lost 5 bases to trimming and J lost 1 base; unmatched junction nucleotides: 5.

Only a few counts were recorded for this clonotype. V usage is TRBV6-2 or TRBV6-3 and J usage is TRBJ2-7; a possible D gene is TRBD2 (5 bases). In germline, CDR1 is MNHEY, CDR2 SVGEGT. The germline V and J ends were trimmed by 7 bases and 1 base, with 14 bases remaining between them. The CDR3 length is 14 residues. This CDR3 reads CASTLRVPSYEQYF. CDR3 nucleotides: TGTGCCAGCACTTTGAGGGTGCCGTCCTACGAGCAGTACTTC.

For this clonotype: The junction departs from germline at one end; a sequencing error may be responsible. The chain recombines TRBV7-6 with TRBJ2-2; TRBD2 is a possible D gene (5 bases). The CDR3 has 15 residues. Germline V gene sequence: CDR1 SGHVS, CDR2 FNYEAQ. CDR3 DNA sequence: TGTGCTAGCAGCTTGAGAGGGCCAAACACCGGGGAGCTGTTTTTT. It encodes CASSLRGPNTGELFF.

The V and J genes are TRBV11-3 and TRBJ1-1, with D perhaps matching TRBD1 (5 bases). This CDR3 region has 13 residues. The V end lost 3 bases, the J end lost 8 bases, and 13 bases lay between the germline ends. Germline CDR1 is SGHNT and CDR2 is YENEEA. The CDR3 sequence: CASSFAGTREAFF. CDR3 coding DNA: TGTGCCAGCAGCTTCGCAGGGACCAGAGAAGCTTTCTTT.

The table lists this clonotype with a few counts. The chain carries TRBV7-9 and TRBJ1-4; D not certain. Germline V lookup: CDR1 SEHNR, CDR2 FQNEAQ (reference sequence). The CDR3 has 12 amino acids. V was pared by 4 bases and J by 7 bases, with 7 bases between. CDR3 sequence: CASSYIPEKLFF. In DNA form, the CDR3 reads TGTGCCAGCAGCTACATCCCTGAAAAACTGTTTTTT.

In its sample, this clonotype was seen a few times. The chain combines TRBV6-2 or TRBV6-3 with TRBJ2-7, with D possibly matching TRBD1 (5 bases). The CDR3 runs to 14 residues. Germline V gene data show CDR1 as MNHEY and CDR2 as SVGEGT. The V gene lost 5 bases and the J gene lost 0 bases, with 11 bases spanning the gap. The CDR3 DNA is TGTGCCAGCAGTGACCGACAGAGCTCCTACGAGCAGTACTTC. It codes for CASSDRQSSYEQYF.

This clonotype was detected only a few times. The CDR3 sequence is CASSFAGVRGETQYF. CDR3 nucleotides: TGTGCCAGCAGCTTCGCGGGGGTCCGAGGGGAGACCCAGTACTTC. The chain uses TRBV7-2 and TRBJ2-5; 7 bases are shared with TRBD2. The ends lost 3 bases at V and 5 bases at J; junction bases unmatched: 9. The CDR3 is made up of 15 amino acids. CDR1 SGHTA and CDR2 FQGNSA come from the germline V gene.

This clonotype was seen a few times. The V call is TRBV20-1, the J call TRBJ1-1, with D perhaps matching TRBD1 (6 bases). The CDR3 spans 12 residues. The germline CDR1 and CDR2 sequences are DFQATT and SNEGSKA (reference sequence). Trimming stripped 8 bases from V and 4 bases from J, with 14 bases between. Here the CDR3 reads CSNLRGLTEAFF. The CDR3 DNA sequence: TGCAGTAACCTTCGGGGGCTCACTGAAGCTTTCTTT.

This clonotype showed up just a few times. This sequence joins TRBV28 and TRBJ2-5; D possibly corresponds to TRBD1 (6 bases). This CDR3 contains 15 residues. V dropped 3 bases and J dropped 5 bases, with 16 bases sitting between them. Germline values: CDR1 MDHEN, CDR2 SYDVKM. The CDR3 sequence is CASSLAGEQAETQYF. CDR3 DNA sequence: TGTGCCAGCAGTTTGGCAGGGGAGCAGGCGGAGACCCAGTACTTC.

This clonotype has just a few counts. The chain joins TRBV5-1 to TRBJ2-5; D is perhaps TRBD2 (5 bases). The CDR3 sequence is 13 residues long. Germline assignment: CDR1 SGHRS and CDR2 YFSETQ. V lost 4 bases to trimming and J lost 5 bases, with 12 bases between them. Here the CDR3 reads CASSALASETQYF. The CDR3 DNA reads TGCGCCAGCAGCGCCCTAGCCTCCGAGACCCAGTACTTC.

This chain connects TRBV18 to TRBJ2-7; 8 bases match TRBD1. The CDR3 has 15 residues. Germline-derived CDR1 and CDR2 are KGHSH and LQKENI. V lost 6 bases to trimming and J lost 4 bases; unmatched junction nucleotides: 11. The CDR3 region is CASSAGAGGAYEQYF. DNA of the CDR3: TGTGCCAGCTCGGCAGGTGCAGGGGGCGCGTACGAGCAGTACTTC.

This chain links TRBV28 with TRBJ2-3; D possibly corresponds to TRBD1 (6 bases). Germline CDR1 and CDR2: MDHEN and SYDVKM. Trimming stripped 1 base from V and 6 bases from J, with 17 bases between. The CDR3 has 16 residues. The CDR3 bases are TGTGCCAGCAGTTTATTGGGCAGGGGTGGTTCGGATACGCAGTATTTT. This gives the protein CASSLLGRGGSDTQYF.

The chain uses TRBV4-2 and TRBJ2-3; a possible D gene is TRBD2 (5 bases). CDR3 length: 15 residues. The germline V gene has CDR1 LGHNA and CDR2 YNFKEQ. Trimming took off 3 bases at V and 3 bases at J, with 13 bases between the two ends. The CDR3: CASSQASDWTDTQYF. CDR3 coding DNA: TGTGCCAGCAGCCAGGCTTCGGACTGGACAGATACGCAGTATTTT.

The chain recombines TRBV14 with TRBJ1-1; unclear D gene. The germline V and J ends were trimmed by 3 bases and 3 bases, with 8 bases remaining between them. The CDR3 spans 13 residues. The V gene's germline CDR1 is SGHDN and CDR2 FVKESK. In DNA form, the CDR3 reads TGTGCCAGCAGCCACCGACGGGACACTGAAGCTTTCTTT. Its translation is CASSHRRDTEAFF.

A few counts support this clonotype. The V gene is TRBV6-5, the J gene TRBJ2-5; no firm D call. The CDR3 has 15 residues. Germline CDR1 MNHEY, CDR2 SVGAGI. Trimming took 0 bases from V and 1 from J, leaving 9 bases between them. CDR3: CASSYSFELQETQYF. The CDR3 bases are TGTGCCAGCAGTTACTCGTTCGAGCTCCAAGAGACCCAGTACTTC.